The 31 T cell receptor beta chains in this list originate from one sample, sequenced in a study of identical twins. In TCRdb, the 5' RACE reads were re-called with MiXCR into one record per CDR3 protein. Here the sample spans 450,000 or so distinct CDR3 sequences, approximately 24% being singletons. This sample also appeared in a second study, on T cells expressing NK-cell markers.

Sequencing input: CD4+ T cells sorted from blood. These receptors were obtained from a woman aged 18-30 years in good health.

The V and J genes are TRBV20-1 and TRBJ2-5, with TRBD2 identical over 13 bases. The V segment lost 7 bases and the J segment 4 bases; nucleotides outside the gene matches: 24. Looked up from germline, CDR1 is DFQATT and CDR2 is SNEGSKA (reference sequence). This CDR3 has 20 amino acids. CDR3 residues: CSGVGTSGTLGQAPGETQYF. CDR3 nucleotide sequence: TGCAGTGGGGTCGGGACTAGCGGGACGTTGGGCCAAGCGCCGGGAGAGACCCAGTACTTC.

The V call is TRBV6-2 or TRBV6-3, the J call TRBJ2-1, with no clear D. CDR3 length equals 10 residues. Germline CDR1 MNHEY, CDR2 SVGEGT. Deletions cut 8 bases from V and 9 bases from J, with 8 bases between. Here the CDR3 reads CASSDSEQFF. The CDR3 DNA sequence: TGTGCCAGCTCTGATAGTGAGCAGTTCTTC.

The chain couples TRBV7-9 to TRBJ1-2, with unresolved D. Trimming pared 5 bases from V and 4 bases from J, leaving 14 bases between. The CDR3 extends over 14 amino acids. CDR1 is SEHNR, CDR2 FQNEAQ, per germline (reference sequence). The CDR3 spells CASSPPRATYGYTF. DNA for the CDR3: TGTGCCAGCAGCCCCCCCCGGGCTACCTATGGCTACACCTTC.

This clonotype has more than one count but fewer than ten. The chain recombines TRBV29-1 with TRBJ2-7, with TRBD1 identical over 7 bases. Per germline, CDR1 SQVTM and CDR2 ANQGSEA. This CDR3 is 14 amino acids long. V was pared by 4 bases and J by 2 bases, with 8 bases of the junction left unmatched. CDR3 DNA: TGCAGCGTTGGACAGGGACGGTGGACCTACGAGCAGTACTTC. Translation gives CSVGQGRWTYEQYF.

The table lists this clonotype with a count of one. This chain links TRBV6-2 or TRBV6-3 with TRBJ2-3; 9 positions agree with TRBD2. J lost 2 bases, V lost 0 bases, and 18 bases had no gene match. The CDR3 is made up of 21 amino acids. Germline values: CDR1 MNHEY, CDR2 SVGEGT. The CDR3 region is CASSYSTRTPGTSRYTDTQYF. For the CDR3, the DNA is TGTGCCAGCAGTTACTCGACGAGGACACCCGGGACTAGCAGATACACAGATACGCAGTATTTT.

The genes are TRBV18 and TRBJ2-5, with 7 bases lining up with TRBD1. In germline, CDR1 is KGHSH, CDR2 LQKENI. CDR3 size: 15 residues. Trimming removed 3 bases from V and 3 bases from J; junction bases left unmatched: 7. CDR3 amino acids: CASSPPPGTEETQYF. The CDR3 DNA reads TGTGCCAGCTCACCGCCCCCCGGGACAGAAGAGACCCAGTACTTC.

The chain is built from TRBV6-1 and TRBJ2-7; weak D call: TRBD2 (5 bases). The V end lost 4 bases, the J end lost 0 bases, and 19 bases lay between the germline ends. Germline loops: CDR1 MNHNS, CDR2 SASEGT. This CDR3 is 17 amino acids long. This CDR3 is CASSGGLRFRGSYEQYF. For the CDR3, the DNA is TGTGCCAGCAGTGGTGGACTTAGGTTCCGTGGCTCCTACGAGCAGTACTTC.

This chain links TRBV25-1 with TRBJ2-7; a weak D match, TRBD2 (5 bases). Germline V CDR1 and CDR2: MGHDK, SYGVNS. V gave up 7 bases and J gave up 7 bases, with 17 bases separating them. CDR3 length: 13 amino acids. The CDR3 loop reads CASNVAGAAEQYF. As DNA, the CDR3 is TGTGCCAGCAATGTCGCGGGTGCGGCGGAGCAGTACTTC.

This chain joins TRBV20-1 and TRBJ2-3; 9 nucleotides align to TRBD1. V shed 7 bases, J shed 3 bases, and the junction held 11 bases outside the gene matches. The CDR3 has 15 residues. The germline CDR1 and CDR2 sequences are DFQATT and SNEGSKA (reference sequence). CDR3 nucleotide sequence: TGCAGTGGCAGAGAAGGGACAGGGCGGACAGATACGCAGTATTTT. Encoded protein: CSGREGTGRTDTQYF.

This clonotype was detected only a few times. This chain joins TRBV12-3 or TRBV12-4 and TRBJ1-1; no firm D call. V was pared by 5 bases and J by 0 bases, with 13 bases between. The CDR3 extends over 15 amino acids. DNA of the CDR3: TGTGCCAGCAGTCTCGTCGGCAGCATGAACACTGAAGCTTTCTTT. Amino acids: CASSLVGSMNTEAFF.

In its sample, this clonotype was seen a few times. The genes are TRBV20-1 and TRBJ2-1; 8 bases agree with TRBD2. The CDR3 runs 14 residues. With 5 bases clipped from V and 7 bases from J, the junction kept 10 bases outside the gene matches. Per germline, CDR1 DFQATT and CDR2 SNEGSKA (reference sequence). The CDR3 DNA reads as TGCAGTGCTGAGACGGGAGGGGGTCATAATGAGCAGTTCTTC. Amino acid sequence: CSAETGGGHNEQFF.

The chain uses TRBV20-1 and TRBJ2-7; possibly TRBD2 for D (5 bases). Trimming cost V 2 bases and J 1 base, with 12 bases left between them. This CDR3 spans 14 amino acids. CDR1 and CDR2 from the germline V gene are DFQATT and SNEGSKA (reference sequence). The CDR3 spells CSARFPGRSYEQYF. The CDR3 DNA is TGCAGTGCTAGATTCCCGGGAAGGTCCTACGAGCAGTACTTC.

The chain couples TRBV11-2 to TRBJ1-2; TRBD1 agrees at 8 bases. The CDR3 has 18 residues. CDR1 is SGHAT and CDR2 is FQNNGV in the germline V gene. Trimming at V came to 4 bases and at J to 6 bases, leaving 19 bases not matched to a gene. The CDR3: CASSSIPNADRGINGYTF. CDR3 DNA sequence: TGTGCCAGCAGCTCTATACCGAACGCTGACAGGGGAATCAATGGCTACACCTTC.

This clonotype was counted a single time. The J gene is TRBJ2-1, the V gene TRBV10-3, with a tentative D call TRBD2 (6 bases). Trimming stripped 0 bases from V and 4 bases from J, with 19 bases between. The CDR3 runs to 18 residues. Germline CDR1 ENHRY, CDR2 SYGVKD. CDR3: CAISESKRRDAGYNEQFF. Written as DNA, the CDR3 is TGTGCCATCAGTGAGTCGAAACGGCGGGATGCGGGTTACAATGAGCAGTTCTTC.

The V and J genes are TRBV12-3 or TRBV12-4 and TRBJ1-1; no clear D. CDR3 length: 13 residues. V lost 1 base and J lost 3, with 6 bases in between. CDR3 bases: TGTGCCAGCAGTTTAGAGTTTTACACTGAAGCTTTCTTT. Translation gives CASSLEFYTEAFF.

The V and J genes are TRBV7-6 and TRBJ2-7, with TRBD2 matching over 9 bases. The CDR3 consists of 15 residues. The germline CDR1 and CDR2 sequences are SGHVS and FNYEAQ. V trimming: 5 bases; J trimming: 3 bases; junction bases outside the gene matches: 8. Written as DNA, the CDR3 is TGTGCCAGCAGCCTTAGCGGGGGAACTGGCTACGAGCAGTACTTC. It specifies CASSLSGGTGYEQYF.

Points on this clonotype: One end of the junction does not line up with germline, which may come from a read error. The J gene is TRBJ2-7, the V gene TRBV20-1; the match to TRBD1 covers 12 bases. CDR3 length: 16 residues. Per germline, CDR1 DFQATT and CDR2 SNEGSKA (reference sequence). The CDR3 reads CSATTGQGAIGYEQYF. Here the CDR3 DNA reads TGCAGTGCTACGACGGGACAGGGGGCTATTGGTTACGAGCAGTACTTT.

The chain combines TRBV13 with TRBJ2-5, with unresolved D. Between the trimmed V and J ends, which lost 7 bases and 2 bases, there was a span of 14 bases. This CDR3 is 14 amino acids long. The germline CDR1 and CDR2 sequences are PRHDT and FYEKMQ (reference sequence). CDR3 bases: TGTGCCAGCACCCGAGGCATTAGACAAGAGACCCAGTACTTC. Its translation: CASTRGIRQETQYF.

The rearrangement joins TRBV5-5 to TRBJ2-1; D unclear. The CDR3 has 15 residues. Germline-derived CDR1 and CDR2 are SGHKS and YYEKEE (reference sequence). Trimming removed 0 bases at V and 1 base at J, with 8 bases between. The CDR3 region is CASSLDLGSYNEQFF. In DNA form, the CDR3 reads TGTGCCAGCAGCTTGGACCTGGGTTCCTACAATGAGCAGTTCTTC.

This chain uses TRBV12-3 or TRBV12-4 with TRBJ1-1; no reliable D call. This CDR3 contains 12 residues. Between the trimmed V and J ends, which lost 6 bases and 1 base, there was a span of 6 bases. The CDR3 bases are TGTGCCAGCAGGGAACCGAACACTGAAGCTTTCTTT. This gives the protein CASREPNTEAFF.

In this sample, this clonotype turned up once. The V and J genes are TRBV5-1 and TRBJ2-7, with D perhaps matching TRBD1 (5 bases). Germline V gene lookup returns CDR1 SGHRS and CDR2 YFSETQ. The CDR3 is made up of 15 amino acids. V lost 0 bases, J lost 2 bases, and 12 bases lay in between. CDR3 amino acids: CASSLGWQGTYEQYF. CDR3 nucleotide sequence: TGCGCCAGCAGCTTGGGCTGGCAGGGAACCTACGAGCAGTACTTC.

In its sample, this clonotype was seen many times. The CDR3 nucleotides read TGCGCCAGCAGCTTGACCGGGAGCTCCTACGAGCAGTACTTC. Translation gives CASSLTGSSYEQYF. This chain uses TRBV5-1 with TRBJ2-7; D perhaps matches TRBD2 (6 bases). Germline-derived CDR1 and CDR2 are SGHRS and YFSETQ. V dropped 1 base and J dropped 0 bases, with 8 bases sitting between them. The CDR3 consists of 14 residues.

The chain employs TRBV10-3 and TRBJ2-5; 13 nucleotides align to TRBD2. Trimming took 3 bases from V and 5 from J; bases not matched to a gene: 6. There are 16 residues in the CDR3. Germline V gives CDR1 ENHRY, CDR2 SYGVKD. The CDR3 here is CAISDRTSGRPETQYF. The DNA for the CDR3 is TGTGCCATCAGTGACCGGACTAGCGGGAGACCGGAGACCCAGTACTTC.

The gene calls are TRBV5-4 and TRBJ2-6, with TRBD1 identical over 8 bases. Losses at the gene ends were 0 bases for V and 2 bases for J; bases not matched to a gene: 10. CDR3 length equals 19 residues. Looked up from germline, CDR1 is SGHNT and CDR2 is YYREEE (reference sequence). In DNA, the CDR3 is TGTGCCAGCAGCTTGGAACTCGGACAGGGAAAACCTGGGGCCAACGTCCTGACTTTC. This encodes CASSLELGQGKPGANVLTF.

At least ten counts were recorded for this clonotype. The rearrangement uses TRBV5-6 and TRBJ2-5; possible D gene TRBD1, 5 bases. CDR1 is SGHDT, CDR2 YYEEEE, per germline. Between the trimmed V and J ends, which lost 4 bases and 0 bases, there was a span of 7 bases. This CDR3 has 13 amino acids. CDR3 nucleotide sequence: TGTGCCAGCAGCCGACAGAACCAAGAGACCCAGTACTTC. As protein: CASSRQNQETQYF.

This clonotype was detected only a few times. This chain uses TRBV5-1 with TRBJ1-5; D not certain. The CDR3 spans 14 residues. V was shortened by 0 bases and J by 7 bases, with 11 bases between the two germline ends. The germline V gene has CDR1 SGHRS and CDR2 YFSETQ. CDR3 sequence (DNA): TGCGCCAGCAGCTTGGATCCGGGCGGGCAGCCCCAGCATTTT. This translates into CASSLDPGGQPQHF. Full variable domain (rest looked up from reference TRBV5-1 and TRBJ1-5): KAGVTQTPRYLIKTRGQQVTLSCSPISGHRSVSWYQQTPGQGLQFLFEYFSETQRNKGNFPGRFSGRQFSNSRSEMNVSTLELGDSALYLCASSLDPGGQPQHFGDGTRLSIL.

This clonotype was observed a few times. This chain connects TRBV7-2 to TRBJ2-3, with D uncertain. V lost 3 bases, J lost 4 bases, and 8 bases lay in between. The CDR3 runs 13 residues. The germline V gene encodes CDR1 SGHTA and CDR2 FQGNSA. CDR3 protein: CASSFQVSDTQYF. Here the CDR3 DNA reads TGTGCCAGCAGCTTCCAGGTATCAGATACGCAGTATTTT.

The genes are TRBV3-1 and TRBJ2-1, with TRBD2 as a possible D gene (6 bases). Trimming took off 4 bases at V and 5 bases at J, with 15 bases between the two ends. Per the germline V gene, CDR1 is LGHDT and CDR2 is YNNKEL (reference sequence). CDR3 length equals 15 residues. CDR3 amino acids: CASSPVLAYNNEQFF. The CDR3 nucleotides read TGTGCCAGCAGCCCTGTGCTAGCGTACAACAATGAGCAGTTCTTC.

This chain connects TRBV20-1 to TRBJ2-5, with unresolved D. Trimming pared 1 base from V and 4 bases from J, leaving 4 bases between. Germline V gives CDR1 DFQATT, CDR2 SNEGSKA (reference sequence). The CDR3 is 11 amino acids. The CDR3 sequence is CSARVRETQYF. CDR3 nucleotides: TGCAGTGCTAGAGTAAGAGAGACCCAGTACTTC.

The chain couples TRBV20-1 to TRBJ2-1; 10 bases line up with TRBD1. This CDR3 is built from 15 residues. Looked up from germline, CDR1 is DFQATT and CDR2 is SNEGSKA (reference sequence). V trimming: 2 bases; J trimming: 3 bases; junction bases outside the gene matches: 4. DNA for the CDR3: TGCAGTGCTAGACCCTGGGACAGGGGCTACAATGAGCAGTTCTTC. Protein product: CSARPWDRGYNEQFF.

The CDR3 DNA follows: TGCAGCGTCGATTATGGGCTCTGGGGGGAGACCCAGTACTTC. This encodes CSVDYGLWGETQYF. This rearrangement joins TRBV29-1 to TRBJ2-5, with D tentatively TRBD1 or TRBD2 (5 bases each). Germline V gene sequence: CDR1 SQVTM, CDR2 ANQGSEA. Trimming removed 6 bases from V and 5 bases from J, with 19 bases in between. The length of the CDR3 is 14 residues.